This passage covers 9 T cell receptor beta chains from one sample sequenced in a study of blood T cell repertoires in COVID-19. The protocol was immunoSEQ multiplex PCR, while the TCRdb copy is restricted to in-frame clones and leaves out a portion. The data show under 50,000 clones, over 85% seen once. The sequenced material came from peripheral blood. Receptors originate from a man between 60 and 75 years old with COVID-19, enrolled during active disease.

The CDR3 nucleotides are TGTGCCAGCAGCCAAGGGGGGGAGTACGAGCAGTACTTC. The encoded protein is CASSQGGEYEQYF. The chain couples TRBV3-1 (or the pseudogene TRBV3-2) to TRBJ2-7; possibly TRBD2 for D (6 bases). Germline V gene lookup returns CDR1 LGHDT and CDR2 YNNKEL (reference sequence). V was shortened by 1 base and J by 4 bases, with 8 bases between the two germline ends. The CDR3 length is 13 residues.

This clone was counted a single time. The V gene is TRBV19, the J gene TRBJ1-2; D perhaps matches TRBD1 (5 bases). Per germline, CDR1 LNHDA and CDR2 SQIVND (reference sequence). V lost 0 bases and J 2 bases, leaving 10 bases between the germline ends. The CDR3 extends over 15 amino acids. CDR3 sequence: CASSIDRPGNYGYTF. CDR3 DNA sequence: TGTGCCAGTAGTATAGATCGTCCAGGGAACTATGGCTACACCTTC.

This rearrangement joins TRBV5-1 to TRBJ2-1; D may be TRBD1 (5 bases). The V end was cut by 0 bases, the J end by 0 bases, with 7 bases between. The CDR3 spans 15 residues. CDR1 and CDR2 from the germline V gene are SGHRS and YFSETQ. DNA of the CDR3: TGCGCCAGCAGCTTGGTAGGGGCCTCCTACAATGAGCAGTTCTTC. Translated, it gives CASSLVGASYNEQFF.

This clone has only one observation. The J gene is TRBJ1-5, the V gene TRBV7-9; D unclear. The V end lost 1 base, the J end lost 11 bases, and 9 bases lay between the germline ends. CDR3 length equals 12 residues. Germline values: CDR1 SEHNR, CDR2 FQNEAQ (reference sequence). The CDR3 coding sequence is TGTGCCAGCAGCTTAGACCGCGGGACCCAGCATTTT. This sequence encodes CASSLDRGTQHF.

This clone was counted a few times. J is TRBJ2-7 and V is TRBV5-4, with 9 bases that match TRBD2. Trimming removed 4 bases from V and 5 bases from J; junction bases left unmatched: 10. Germline lookup yields CDR1 SGHNT and CDR2 YYREEE (reference sequence). This CDR3 spans 15 amino acids. In DNA, the CDR3 is TGTGCCAGCAGCATTAGACCCGGGACTAGCAACGAGCAGTACTTC. This translates into CASSIRPGTSNEQYF.

V and J are TRBV24-1 and TRBJ2-2; 9 positions match TRBD1. The germline V gene encodes CDR1 KGHDR and CDR2 SFDVKD. With 2 bases clipped from V and 7 bases from J, the junction kept 7 bases outside the gene matches. This CDR3 is built from 16 residues. CDR3 nucleotides: TGTGCCACCAGTGATTGGGGGACAGGGCGAAACGGGGAGCTGTTTTTT. Translated, it gives CATSDWGTGRNGELFF.

J is TRBJ1-4 and V is TRBV5-1; 8 bases are shared with TRBD1. Germline loops: CDR1 SGHRS, CDR2 YFSETQ. V gave up 1 base and J gave up 0 bases; unmatched junction bases: 2. CDR3 length: 16 amino acids. The CDR3 loop reads CASSLQGAATNEKLFF. CDR3 nucleotides: TGCGCCAGCAGCTTGCAGGGGGCAGCAACTAATGAAAAACTGTTTTTT.

This chain joins TRBV7-9 and TRBJ2-1, with unresolved D. Germline V gene lookup returns CDR1 SEHNR and CDR2 FQNEAQ (reference sequence). The CDR3 has 12 amino acids. Trimming left V 3 bases short and J 6 bases short, with 6 bases between. CDR3 sequence reads: CASSFGLNEQFF. The CDR3 DNA reads as TGTGCCAGCAGCTTTGGGCTCAATGAGCAGTTCTTC.

This chain uses TRBV9 with TRBJ1-1; 7 nucleotides line up with TRBD1. Per the germline V gene, CDR1 is SGDLS and CDR2 is YYNGEE. The CDR3 length is 13 residues. Losses at the gene ends were 2 bases for V and 4 bases for J; bases not matched to a gene: 2. CDR3 DNA: TGTGCCAGCAGCGTGTCAGGGGGCACTGAAGCTTTCTTT. Translating gives CASSVSGGTEAFF.